This T cell receptor beta chain comes out of a study of T cell responses to AZD1222 COVID-19 vaccine. The CDR3 sequence is 15 residues long. Germline lookup yields CDR1 PRHDT and CDR2 FYEKMQ (reference sequence). The V end lost 3 bases, the J end lost 1 base, and 10 bases lay between the germline ends. Profiling relied on immunoSEQ multiplex PCR, and the TCRdb table lists in-frame clones only, not all of them. Of roughly 100,000 clones in the sample, more than 85% were seen once. Points on this clone: Its matching antigen is unknown.

Study-level points and caveats: Targeting of unmutated variant regions was reportedly seen in nearly half of spike-specific TCRs. The study identified only six AZD1222 recipients as seropositive at baseline.

The TCR comes from an adult in good health. This chain uses TRBV13 with TRBJ2-1, with D possibly TRBD2 on 6 matching bases. The sample was peripheral blood, taken on day 0 of AZD1222 vaccination. The CDR3 here is CASSFYGGSYNEQFF. The CDR3 nucleotides are TGTGCCAGCAGCTTCTACGGGGGTTCCTACAATGAGCAGTTCTTC. Full variable domain (rest looked up from reference TRBV13 and TRBJ2-1): AAGVIQSPRHLIKEKRETATLKCYPIPRHDTVYWYQQGPGQDPQFLISFYEKMQSDKGSIPDRFSAQQFSDYHSELNMSSLELGDSALYFCASSFYGGSYNEQFFGPGTRLTVL.